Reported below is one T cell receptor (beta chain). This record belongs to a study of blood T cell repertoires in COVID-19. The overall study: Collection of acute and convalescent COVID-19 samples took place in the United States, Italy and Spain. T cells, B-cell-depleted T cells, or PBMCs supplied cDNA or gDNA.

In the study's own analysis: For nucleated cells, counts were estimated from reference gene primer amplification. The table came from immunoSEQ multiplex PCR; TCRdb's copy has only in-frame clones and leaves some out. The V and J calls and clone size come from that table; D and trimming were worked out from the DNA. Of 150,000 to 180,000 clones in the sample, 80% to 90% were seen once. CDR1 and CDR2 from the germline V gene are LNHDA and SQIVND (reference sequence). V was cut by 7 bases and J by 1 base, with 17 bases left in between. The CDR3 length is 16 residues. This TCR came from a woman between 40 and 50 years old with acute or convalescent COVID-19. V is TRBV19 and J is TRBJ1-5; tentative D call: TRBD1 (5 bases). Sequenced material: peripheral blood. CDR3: CASMNGAIVSNQPQHF. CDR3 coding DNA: TGTGCCAGTATGAATGGGGCGATCGTAAGCAATCAGCCCCAGCATTTT.